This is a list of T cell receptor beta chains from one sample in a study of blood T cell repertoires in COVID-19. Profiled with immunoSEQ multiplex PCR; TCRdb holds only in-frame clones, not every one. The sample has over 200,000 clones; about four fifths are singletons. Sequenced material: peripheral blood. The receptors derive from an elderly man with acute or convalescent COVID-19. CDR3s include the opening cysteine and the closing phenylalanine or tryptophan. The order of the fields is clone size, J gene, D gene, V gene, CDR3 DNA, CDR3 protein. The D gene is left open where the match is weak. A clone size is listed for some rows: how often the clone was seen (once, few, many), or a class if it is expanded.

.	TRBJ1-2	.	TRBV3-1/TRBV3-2	TGTGCCAGCAGCCTCATGACGGGAGGCTACACCTTC	CASSLMTGGYTF
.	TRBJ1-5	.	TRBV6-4	TGTGCCAGCAGTGTGCGGCCCCAGCCCCAGCATTTT	CASSVRPQPQHF
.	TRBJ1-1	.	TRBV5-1	TGCGCCAGCAGCTTCGATAGGGGCCCTGAGGACACTGAAGCTTTCTTT	CASSFDRGPEDTEAFF
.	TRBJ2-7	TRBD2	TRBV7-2	TGTGCCAGCAGCTTTACTAGCGTCGTTGCCCACGAGCAGTACTTC	CASSFTSVVAHEQYF
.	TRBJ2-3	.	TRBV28	TGTGCCAGCAGTTTTGAAACAGGGTTTCCAGATACGCAGTATTTT	CASSFETGFPDTQYF
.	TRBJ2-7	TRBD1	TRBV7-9	TGTGCCAGCAGCTTAACAGGGGTTTGGGGAACTTACGAGCAGTACTTC	CASSLTGVWGTYEQYF
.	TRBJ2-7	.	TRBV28	TGTGCCAGCAGTTTGGCGGACAGTGGCTCCTACGAGCAGTACTTC	CASSLADSGSYEQYF
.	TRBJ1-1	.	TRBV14	TGTGCCAGCAGCCAAGCGAGCTCGATAGTCGGTGGAGCTTTCTTT	CASSQASSIVGGAFF
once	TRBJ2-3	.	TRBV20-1	TGCAGTGCTAGTCCGGCAGGGAGGAACACAGATACGCAGTATTTT	CSASPAGRNTDTQYF
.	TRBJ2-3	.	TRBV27	TGTGCCAGCAGTAATTTAGCGGTCGCCTTCACAGATACGCAGTATTTT	CASSNLAVAFTDTQYF
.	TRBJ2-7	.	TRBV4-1	TGCGCCAGCAGCCAAGTAGGAGGCCAGTCCTACGAGCAGTACTTC	CASSQVGGQSYEQYF